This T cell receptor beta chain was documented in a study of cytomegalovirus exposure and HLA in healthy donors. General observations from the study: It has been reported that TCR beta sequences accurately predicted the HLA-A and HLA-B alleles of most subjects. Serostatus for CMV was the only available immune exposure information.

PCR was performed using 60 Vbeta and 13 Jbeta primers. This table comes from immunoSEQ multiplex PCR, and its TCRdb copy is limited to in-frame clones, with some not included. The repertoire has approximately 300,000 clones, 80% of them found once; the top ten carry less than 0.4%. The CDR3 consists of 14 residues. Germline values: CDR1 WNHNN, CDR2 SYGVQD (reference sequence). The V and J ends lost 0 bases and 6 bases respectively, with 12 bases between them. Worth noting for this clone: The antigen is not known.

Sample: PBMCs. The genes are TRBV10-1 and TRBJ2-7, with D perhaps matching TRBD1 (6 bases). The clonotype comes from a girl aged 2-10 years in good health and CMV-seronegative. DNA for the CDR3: TGCGCCAGCAGTGAGTCGGGGACAAGCCTCGAGCAGTACTTC. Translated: CASSESGTSLEQYF.